The clone carrying this TCR beta chain was detected a few times. This entry comes from a study of type 1 regulatory T cells. About the research overall: An in vitro protocol generated T-allo10, a Tr1-enriched, alloantigen-specific CD4 T cell product.

From the reads, TCRdb called clonotypes with MiXCR, one entry per CDR3 protein. The table includes 80,000 to 100,000 distinct CDR3 sequences, 25% to 40% detected once. The TCR originated in a human donor in good health. Sequencing was carried out using CD4+ T cells, either the whole sample or a sorted fraction (not recorded which).

Here the CDR3 DNA reads TGCAGTGCCCAGGTCCCCACAGGGCTCTACAATGAGCAGTTCTTC. This sequence encodes CSAQVPTGLYNEQFF. The chain couples TRBV20-1 to TRBJ2-1; weak D call: TRBD1 (6 bases). Trimming shortened V by 6 bases and J by 3 bases, and 18 bases separated the two germline ends. The CDR3 is 15 residues long. Per the germline V gene, CDR1 is DFQATT and CDR2 is SNEGSKA (reference sequence).